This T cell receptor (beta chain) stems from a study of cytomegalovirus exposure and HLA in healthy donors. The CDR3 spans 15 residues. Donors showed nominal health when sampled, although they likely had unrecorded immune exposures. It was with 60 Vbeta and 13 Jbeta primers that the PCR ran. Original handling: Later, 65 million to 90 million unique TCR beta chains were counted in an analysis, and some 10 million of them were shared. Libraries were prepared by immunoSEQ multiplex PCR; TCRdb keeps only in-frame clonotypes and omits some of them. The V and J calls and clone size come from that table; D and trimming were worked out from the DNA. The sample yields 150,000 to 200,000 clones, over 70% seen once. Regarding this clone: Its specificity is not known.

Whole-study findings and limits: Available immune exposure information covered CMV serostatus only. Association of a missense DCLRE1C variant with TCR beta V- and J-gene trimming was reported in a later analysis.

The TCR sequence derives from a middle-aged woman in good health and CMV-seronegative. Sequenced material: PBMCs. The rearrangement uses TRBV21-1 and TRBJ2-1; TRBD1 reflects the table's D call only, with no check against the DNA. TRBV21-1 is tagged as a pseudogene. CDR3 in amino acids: CASSKGGQGDNEQFF. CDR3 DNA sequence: TGTGCCAGCAGCAAAGGGGGACAGGGGGACAATGAGCAGTTCTTC.